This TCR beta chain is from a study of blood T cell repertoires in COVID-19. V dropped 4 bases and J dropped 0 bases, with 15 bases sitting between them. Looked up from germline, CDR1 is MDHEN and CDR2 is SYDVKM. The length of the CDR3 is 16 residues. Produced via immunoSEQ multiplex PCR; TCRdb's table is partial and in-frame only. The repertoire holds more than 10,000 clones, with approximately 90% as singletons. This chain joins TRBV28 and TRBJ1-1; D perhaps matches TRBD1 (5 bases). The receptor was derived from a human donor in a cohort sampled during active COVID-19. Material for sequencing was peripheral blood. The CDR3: CASSSGGVGLNTEAFF. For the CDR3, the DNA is TGTGCCAGCAGTTCCGGCGGGGTGGGGCTGAACACTGAAGCTTTCTTT.